This T cell receptor (beta chain) was identified in a study of blood T cell repertoires in COVID-19. Turning to the study itself: Samples came from the United States, Italy and Spain, spanning acute and convalescent COVID-19. PBMCs, B-cell-depleted T cells, or T cells provided the cDNA or gDNA that made up the material.

Per the original methods: How many nucleated cells were present was estimated from reference gene primer amplification. The repertoire was sequenced with immunoSEQ multiplex PCR; TCRdb's copy has only in-frame clones and lacks some. Clone size and the V and J calls come from that table; the DNA yielded D and trimming. The sample shows 100,000 to 150,000 clones, around 81% of them seen only once. Material: peripheral blood. This TCR came from a man aged 65 to 79 with acute or convalescent COVID-19.

Written as DNA, the CDR3 is TGTGCCAGTCGAGGCGGGCCCACCTCCTGGGGCACAGATACGCAGTATTTT. Encoded protein: CASRGGPTSWGTDTQYF. The V gene is TRBV19, the J gene TRBJ2-3, with a tentative D call TRBD2 (5 bases). Germline assignment: CDR1 LNHDA and CDR2 SQIVND (reference sequence). The CDR3 runs 17 residues. Trimming pared 8 bases from V and 1 base from J, leaving 22 bases between.